The entry below describes one T cell receptor (beta chain). What it binds is not known. The data are from a study of OX40 agonist ivuxolimab in advanced cancers. Study-level findings and limits: Antigen specificity remained undetermined for the expanded peripheral T cells.

The J segment lost 4 bases and the V segment lost 0 bases, leaving 8 bases of the junction unmatched. The CDR3 loop spans 16 amino acids. Germline V gene sequence: CDR1 SGHDT, CDR2 YYEEEE. Libraries were prepared by immunoSEQ multiplex PCR; TCRdb keeps only in-frame clonotypes and omits some of them. The sample has approximately 40,000 clones, roughly 82% seen once. The source is an adult with an advanced solid tumor such as melanoma, head and neck, liver or kidney cancer. The V call is TRBV5-6, the J call TRBJ1-2, with 8 bases that match TRBD1. The source material was CD4+ or CD8+ T cells sorted from blood, sampled in a trial of the OX40 agonist ivuxolimab. DNA for the CDR3: TGTGCCAGCAGCTTGGGGGGGACAGGAGAGGGCTATGGCTACACCTTC. Translated: CASSLGGTGEGYGYTF.